This paragraph covers one TCR beta chain sequence. The target of this receptor is not known. Per-nucleotide qualities are absent, and no much larger clonotype sits a single base away. CD8 naive samples were CD45RO-negative cells positively selected for CCR7, giving a CD45RA+CCR7+ population that excluded TemRA cells. The donors were healthy, HIV-negative adults with no recently reported acute infections or vaccinations. Every donor was a Caucasian adult living in Nashville, Tennessee, USA. Blood was obtained by leukapheresis, after which PBMCs were separated by Ficoll-Histopaque density gradient centrifugation and cryopreserved in liquid nitrogen vapor phase. Analytical flow cytometry was used to check the purity and quantity of each magnetically sorted T cell population. Each sorted fraction had its genomic DNA isolated and then quantified by UV absorbance on a Nanodrop 2000c. Trimmed from V: 2 bases; trimmed from J: 3 bases; junction bases lacking a gene match: 7. The CDR3, from cysteine to phenylalanine, totals 17 residues. Just CDR3 DNA is preserved here, 51 bases in frame from base 1. In the germline V gene (reference sequence), CDR1 corresponds to MNHEY and CDR2 to SMNVEV.

Using the deep immunoSEQ assay, multiplex PCR amplified TCR CDR3 regions from genomic DNA. Extracted genomic DNA from each cell subset was distributed evenly across all wells of several immunoSEQ 96-well plates, and each plate was treated as a replicate. For sorted subsets, 150 to 250 ng of genomic DNA, equivalent to around 31,000 T cell genomes, went into each replicate PCR. Purified libraries were measured with a Qubit 3.0 fluorometer, size-checked on a Bioanalyzer 2100, and measured again with the KAPA Library Quantification kit. Every immunoSEQ 96-well plate was sequenced on a dedicated single-read 150-cycle Illumina NextSeq 550 flow cell. The study's own analysis went as follows. The immunoSEQ output contained only junctional sequences without quality scores, so filtering could not match that applied to full-length reads. To assign V/J genes and CDR3, sequences were annotated using PyIR, a Python wrapper for IgBLAST v1.9, with IMGT germline references. Reads were removed for weak V/J assignments (E-value above 1e-6), missing CDR3, stop codons, out-of-frame junctions, or ambiguous translated residues. V3J clonotypes were defined as sequences sharing an identical inferred V gene, J gene, and CDR3 amino acid sequence. To compute the percentage overlap between repertoires, the number of shared unique clonotypes was divided by the size of the smaller repertoire. Richness of each repertoire was evaluated using RTK rarefaction, the Chao1 estimator, and Recon v2.1 estimates of unobserved clonotypes. Generation probabilities for all TCRbeta clonotypes obtained by the gDNA method from several donors were computed using OLGA. TCRdb carries this immuneACCESS record with in-frame sequences only. Its versions omit some clonotypes, under half of them owing to an unresolved V gene in the studies checked, with the rest unexplained. V, J and clone size are taken as reported in that table, and D and trimming were inferred from the DNA itself. The sample yields 2 million to 2.5 million clones; about 93% were counted once. The biggest ten clones account for 1.5% to 2% of the sample.

The entry originates in a study of shared clonotypes between healthy human individuals (dated by TCRdb to the early 2020s). Turning to the overall study: The cohort included three men and a couple of women between 18 and 49 years of age. Leukapheresis yielded between about 0.8 and 8.9 billion PBMCs per donor. The study deeply sequenced blood TCR repertoires of about 5 healthy adults to estimate repertoire size and the extent of clonotype sharing between individuals. To increase sequencing depth and limit assay-specific biases, TCR repertoire library preparation and sequencing were carried out by different laboratories using diverse techniques. For each donor, three plates each were used for CD4 naive and CD4 memory, two plates were used for CD8 naive, and one plate was used for CD8 memory. Points the paper makes about the study in general: Even with the large sequencing depth, rarefaction of the sorted-subset datasets indicated that sequencing was incomplete. Estimated clonotype richness was generally larger for naive than for memory subsets. The small number of donors limited the genetic and exposure-history diversity represented. Sharing across a handful of donors was observed for around 4.8% of naive CD4, 3% to 3.5% of naive CD8, around 2.5% of memory CD4, and about 0.39% of memory CD8 clonotypes. Pairwise subsampling led to the expectation that sequencing depth would affect the degree of clonotype sharing among donors. Sampling was restricted to blood, and TCR repertoires in tissues likely differ from the TCR repertoires found in blood. Compared with non-shared clonotypes, the clonotypes found in all four sorted-subset donors had higher generation probabilities.

The sequenced sample was naive CD8+ T cells from PBMCs. The label giving this sample's cell subset or site can be read as: CD45RA+CCR7+. In this chain, TRBV27 is recombined with TRBJ1-1; 12 central bases correspond to TRBD1. The TCR comes from a man aged 18 to 29 in good health. Some clones in this sample may be carry-over from other donors' samples. In nucleotide form, the sequence is TGTGCCAGCAGTTTAATAGGGACAGGGGGCGTTGACACTGAAGCTTTCTTT. It specifies CASSLIGTGGVDTEAFF.